Presented here are 28 T cell receptor beta chains from one specimen sequenced in a study of cytomegalovirus exposure and HLA in healthy donors. The PCR ran on 60 Vbeta and 13 Jbeta primers. Here immunoSEQ multiplex PCR was the method, and the copy in TCRdb shows in-frame clones only, minus some. The table records approximately 190,000 clones, roughly 74% of them present only once. Material: PBMCs. The receptors shown here come from a young woman in good health and CMV-seronegative.

The chain has TRBV30 and TRBJ1-5, with D tentatively TRBD1 (5 bases). The CDR3 consists of 15 residues. V lost 0 bases, J lost 1 base, and 10 bases lay in between. CDR1 is GTSNPN and CDR2 is SVGIG in the germline V gene (reference sequence). CDR3 sequence (DNA): TGTGCCTGGAGTGTAGGGGCGACGAGCAATCAGCCCCAGCATTTT. Translating it yields CAWSVGATSNQPQHF.

V is TRBV11-2 and J is TRBJ2-7; D possibly corresponds to TRBD1 (6 bases). The germline V gene has CDR1 SGHAT and CDR2 FQNNGV. V lost 3 bases to trimming and J lost 4 bases, with 10 bases between them. CDR3 length equals 13 residues. CDR3 nucleotide sequence: TGTGCCAGCAGCTTGGTTAGGGGGTACGAGCAGTACTTC. Residues: CASSLVRGYEQYF. The full variable domain, with the rest looked up from reference TRBV11-2 and TRBJ2-7, is EAGVAQSPRYKIIEKRQSVAFWCNPISGHATLYWYQQILGQGPKLLIQFQNNGVVDDSQLPKDRFSAERLKGVDSTLKIQPAKLEDSAVYLCASSLVRGYEQYFGPGTRLTVT.

This chain links TRBV9 with TRBJ2-5, with 7 bases lining up with TRBD2. The germline gives CDR1 SGDLS, CDR2 YYNGEE. The CDR3 is 17 residues long. The J segment lost 5 bases and the V segment lost 0 bases, leaving 13 bases of the junction unmatched. In nucleotides, the CDR3 is TGTGCCAGCAGCGTAGCTCAGGAACTAGCGAGCCGGGAGACCCAGTACTTC. As protein: CASSVAQELASRETQYF.

This rearrangement joins TRBV11-1 to TRBJ2-1; D possibly corresponds to TRBD1 (6 bases). Trimming removed 7 bases at V and 5 bases at J, with 12 bases between. CDR3 size: 13 residues. Germline V CDR1 and CDR2: SGHAT, FQDESV (reference sequence). The CDR3 loop reads CASKQGFHNEQFF. In DNA, the CDR3 is TGTGCCAGCAAACAGGGTTTCCACAATGAGCAGTTCTTC.

This clone was seen a handful of times. The chain is built from TRBV11-2 and TRBJ2-1; TRBD1 agrees at 8 bases. The CDR3 is made up of 16 amino acids. After removal of 4 bases from V and 4 bases from J, the junction contained 9 bases not matched to a gene. Germline CDR1 is SGHAT and CDR2 is FQNNGV. The DNA of the CDR3 is TGTGCCAGCAGCTCAAGACAGGGGAAAGGATACAATGAGCAGTTCTTC. The encoded protein is CASSSRQGKGYNEQFF.

The chain couples TRBV19 to TRBJ2-3; 9 bases line up with TRBD2. V shed 3 bases and J 2 bases; nucleotides not matched to a gene: 9. CDR1 LNHDA and CDR2 SQIVND come from the germline V gene (reference sequence). The CDR3 length is 17 residues. For the CDR3, the DNA is TGTGCCAGTAGTATTGGGCCTAGCGGGGTCTACACAGATACGCAGTATTTT. This encodes CASSIGPSGVYTDTQYF.

The chain recombines TRBV9 with TRBJ2-1, with 8 bases fitting TRBD2. The CDR3 is 14 residues long. After removal of 1 base from V and 5 bases from J, the junction contained 2 bases not matched to a gene. The V gene's germline CDR1 is SGDLS and CDR2 YYNGEE. The CDR3 is CASSVTSGNNEQFF. For the CDR3, the DNA is TGTGCCAGCAGCGTAACTAGCGGAAACAATGAGCAGTTCTTC.

The chain has TRBV27 and TRBJ2-7; maybe TRBD2 (8 bases). The length of the CDR3 is 16 residues. Germline values: CDR1 MNHEY, CDR2 SMNVEV (reference sequence). V lost 5 bases, J lost 4 bases, and 21 bases lay in between. The CDR3 loop is CASSTGASGLFYEQYF. The CDR3 nucleotides read TGTGCCAGCAGTACAGGGGCTAGCGGGCTTTTTTACGAGCAGTACTTC.

The chain recombines TRBV27 with TRBJ2-7; a possible D gene is TRBD1 (5 bases). The CDR3 runs to 13 residues. The ends were cut back, 4 bases at V and 2 bases at J, with 9 bases in the middle. From germline, CDR1 is MNHEY and CDR2 SMNVEV (reference sequence). The CDR3: CASSSTVAYEQYF. DNA of the CDR3: TGTGCCAGCAGTTCGACAGTCGCCTACGAGCAGTACTTC.

This clone came up once. This chain uses TRBV10-3 with TRBJ1-3; TRBD1 is a possible D gene (6 bases). The CDR3 covers 14 residues. The germline gives CDR1 ENHRY, CDR2 SYGVKD. V shed 4 bases and J shed 5 bases, with 12 bases lying between them. CDR3 residues: CAISAQGPRNTIYF. CDR3 nucleotides: TGTGCCATCAGTGCACAGGGCCCCCGAAACACCATATATTTT.

The chain recombines TRBV5-1 with TRBJ2-2, with 9 bases matching TRBD1. V shed 0 bases, J shed 5 bases, and the junction held 5 bases outside the gene matches. In germline, CDR1 is SGHRS, CDR2 YFSETQ. This CDR3 spans 16 amino acids. The CDR3 DNA sequence: TGCGCCAGCAGCTTGGGACAGGGGGTTCGAACCGGGGAGCTGTTTTTT. Amino acids: CASSLGQGVRTGELFF.

This sequence joins TRBV2 and TRBJ2-7; the match to TRBD1 covers 8 bases. This CDR3 has 14 amino acids. Germline-derived CDR1 and CDR2 are SNHLY and FYNNEI. The junction had 11 bases not matched to a gene; V was cut back by 7 bases and J by 6 bases. CDR3 sequence: CASNVDRVHVEQYF. CDR3 DNA: TGTGCCAGCAACGTGGACAGGGTACATGTCGAGCAGTACTTC.

The J gene is TRBJ2-1, the V gene TRBV9, with TRBD2 matching over 8 bases. V shed 1 base and J 4 bases; nucleotides not matched to a gene: 4. CDR1 is SGDLS and CDR2 is YYNGEE in the germline V gene. This CDR3 has 15 residues. CDR3 in DNA: TGTGCCAGCAGCGTATCTACTAGCGGTTACAATGAGCAGTTCTTC. Encoded protein: CASSVSTSGYNEQFF.

This clone was seen only a few times. The gene calls are TRBV6-1 and TRBJ1-1; 8 bases are shared with TRBD1. Per the germline V gene, CDR1 is MNHNS and CDR2 is SASEGT. Germline trimming cut 6 bases from V and 1 base from J; bases unmatched to any gene: 4. There are 14 residues in the CDR3. CDR3 nucleotides: TGTGCCAGCAGCGAACAGGGGGGGAACACTGAAGCTTTCTTT. It translates to CASSEQGGNTEAFF.

The rearrangement joins TRBV15 to TRBJ1-4, with a weak D call TRBD1 (5 bases). Per the germline V gene, CDR1 is LNHNV and CDR2 is YYDKDF (reference sequence). This CDR3 contains 13 residues. V lost 0 bases and J 17 bases, leaving 16 bases between the germline ends. The CDR3 here is CATSRETDRRVFF. The CDR3 DNA reads as TGTGCCACCAGCAGAGAGACAGATCGAAGAGTATTTTTT. Filled out from reference TRBV15 and TRBJ1-4, the complete variable domain reads DAMVIQNPRYQVTQFGKPVTLSCSQTLNHNVMYWYQQKSSQAPKLLFHYYDKDFNNEADTPDNFQSRRPNTSFCFLDIRSPGLGDTAMYLCATSRETDRRVFFGSGTQLSVL.

This clone occurred once. The chain uses TRBV7-2 and TRBJ1-3; D is unresolved. V was shortened by 0 bases and J by 4 bases, with 13 bases between the two germline ends. The CDR3 is 16 residues long. The germline CDR1 and CDR2 sequences are SGHTA and FQGNSA. The CDR3 loop reads CASSLAPPGSGNTIYF. Here the CDR3 DNA reads TGTGCCAGCAGCTTAGCACCCCCAGGATCCGGAAACACCATATATTTT.

This clone was observed a handful of times. The chain has TRBV7-9 and TRBJ1-2, with TRBD1 identical over 12 bases. The CDR3 loop spans 14 amino acids. CDR1 and CDR2 from the germline V gene are SEHNR and FQNEAQ (reference sequence). The V segment lost 5 bases and the J segment 7 bases; nucleotides outside the gene matches: 5. The CDR3 loop reads CASSPGQGAAGYTF. The DNA of the CDR3 is TGTGCCAGCAGCCCGGGACAGGGGGCAGCTGGCTACACCTTC.

V gene TRBV29-1 combines with J gene TRBJ2-7, with D possibly being TRBD2 (6 bases). Germline V gives CDR1 SQVTM, CDR2 ANQGSEA. Trimming stripped 1 base from V and 2 bases from J, with 15 bases between. This CDR3 comprises 15 residues. The CDR3 DNA is TGCAGCGTTGAAGCGGTCGGGGGAGGCCCCTACGAGCAGTACTTC. As protein: CSVEAVGGGPYEQYF.

The V call is TRBV27, the J call TRBJ1-2, with 10 positions matching TRBD1. V shed 4 bases and J 7 bases; nucleotides not matched to a gene: 3. Germline V gene sequence: CDR1 MNHEY, CDR2 SMNVEV (reference sequence). The CDR3 covers 13 residues. CDR3: CASSWGTGAGYTF. In nucleotides, the CDR3 is TGTGCCAGCAGTTGGGGGACAGGGGCTGGCTACACCTTC.

This sequence joins TRBV7-9 and TRBJ2-1, with unresolved D. CDR1 and CDR2 from the germline V gene are SEHNR and FQNEAQ (reference sequence). Trimming shortened V by 5 bases and J by 7 bases, and 9 bases separated the two germline ends. The CDR3 runs 12 residues. CDR3 loop: CASSRPRNEQFF. The CDR3 bases are TGTGCCAGCAGCCGCCCTAGAAATGAGCAGTTCTTC.

The chain is built from TRBV27 and TRBJ2-7; 9 nucleotides match TRBD2. The CDR3 sequence is 15 residues long. Germline V gene lookup returns CDR1 MNHEY and CDR2 SMNVEV (reference sequence). V shed 7 bases, J shed 2 bases, and the junction held 9 bases outside the gene matches. The CDR3 nucleotides read TGTGCCAGCAAGGAGCGGGGGGCGCCAGCCTACGAGCAGTACTTC. Translating it yields CASKERGAPAYEQYF.

The chain joins TRBV5-1 to TRBJ2-1; TRBD2 aligns across 9 bases. The CDR3 covers 14 residues. With V trimmed by 7 bases and J by 4 bases, 6 bases remained unmatched. The V gene's germline CDR1 is SGHRS and CDR2 YFSETQ. The CDR3 nucleotides are TGCGCCAGCCAGGATAGCGGGGGTTACAATGAGCAGTTCTTC. Translation: CASQDSGGYNEQFF.

The V call is TRBV7-2, the J call TRBJ1-2; D gene uncertain. Looked up from germline, CDR1 is SGHTA and CDR2 is FQGNSA. The V end lost 3 bases, the J end lost 2 bases, and 13 bases lay between the germline ends. The CDR3 runs to 15 residues. The chain's CDR3 is CASSFFLVANYGYTF. In nucleotides, the CDR3 is TGTGCCAGCAGCTTTTTTCTGGTAGCCAACTATGGCTACACCTTC.

The V call is TRBV25-1, the J call TRBJ2-5, with 9 nucleotides matching TRBD1. V trimming: 4 bases; J trimming: 5 bases; junction bases outside the gene matches: 5. In germline, CDR1 is MGHDK, CDR2 SYGVNS. This CDR3 is built from 14 residues. The CDR3 DNA is TGTGCCAGCAGTGTAGGGACAGGGTTTGAGACCCAGTACTTC. Translation: CASSVGTGFETQYF.

The V and J genes are TRBV30 and TRBJ2-2; 8 nucleotides line up with TRBD1. The ends lost 4 bases at V and 7 bases at J; junction bases unmatched: 11. The CDR3 extends over 15 amino acids. The germline V gene has CDR1 GTSNPN and CDR2 SVGIG (reference sequence). The CDR3 nucleotides read TGTGCCTGGATTGGGCAGGGGGCGGGAATCGGGGAGCTGTTTTTT. Its translation is CAWIGQGAGIGELFF.

This clone was detected a few times. The chain combines TRBV18 with TRBJ1-3; D unclear. From germline, CDR1 is KGHSH and CDR2 LQKENI. Trimming took off 1 base at V and 0 bases at J, with 10 bases between the two ends. The length of the CDR3 is 16 residues. In nucleotides, the CDR3 is TGTGCCAGCTCACCACAGGGCGGGAGCTCTGGAAACACCATATATTTT. Translated, it gives CASSPQGGSSGNTIYF.

The chain links TRBV19 to TRBJ1-1; 7 bases align to TRBD1. Germline-derived CDR1 and CDR2 are LNHDA and SQIVND (reference sequence). V lost 2 bases and J lost 5; bases outside the gene matches: 17. The CDR3 spans 18 residues. The CDR3 region is CASSIRGPSTGHRTEAFF. CDR3 nucleotide sequence: TGTGCCAGTAGTATAAGGGGGCCCTCGACAGGGCATAGGACTGAAGCTTTCTTT.

This clone was seen once. The chain couples TRBV28 to TRBJ1-5; D gene uncertain. Trimming removed 5 bases at V and 0 bases at J, with 11 bases between. The CDR3 spans 15 residues. Germline lookup yields CDR1 MDHEN and CDR2 SYDVKM. CDR3 DNA: TGTGCCAGCAGTAAGGGAGGCCTTAGCAATCAGCCCCAGCATTTT. Translated: CASSKGGLSNQPQHF. Combining the CDR3 with reference TRBV28 and TRBJ1-5 gives the whole variable domain DVKVTQSSRYLVKRTGEKVFLECVQDMDHENMFWYRQDPGLGLRLIYFSYDVKMKEKGDIPEGYSVSREKKERFSLILESASTNQTSMYLCASSKGGLSNQPQHFGDGTRLSIL.